In its sample, the clone carrying this T cell receptor (beta chain) was seen a few times. Antigen unknown. The data originate from a study of T-cell reconstitution after alpha-beta-depleted transplantation in children. Points from the study as a whole: Several hundred expanded graft clones reportedly were the source of alpha-beta T cells about two months after transplant. At the one-year point after transplant, T-cell counts and TCRbeta diversity were found to come mostly from T cells that had been newly produced. Some patients owed their high day-60 TCRbeta diversity to surviving recipient T cells and thymic progenitors.

The TCRbeta library was prepared with unique molecular identifiers. A single record per CDR3 protein comes from TCRdb applying MiXCR to the PCR reads. The repertoire holds fewer than 750,000 distinct CDR3 sequences, with 25% to 30% as singletons. Germline V gene sequence: CDR1 PRHDT, CDR2 FYEKMQ (reference sequence). V lost 1 base and J lost 4; bases outside the gene matches: 9. The CDR3 contains 16 residues. The clonotype originates from a boy in the first two years of life with Wiskott-Aldrich syndrome, due to receive a stem cell transplant. Material: PBMCs, obtained before TCRalphabeta/CD19-depleted stem cell transplant. The genes are TRBV13 and TRBJ2-7, with 8 bases that match TRBD2. The CDR3 region has the DNA TGTGCCAGCAGCTTAGATCGGGCTAGCGGGCGATACGAGCAGTACTTC. Encoded protein: CASSLDRASGRYEQYF.